Listed here are 8 T cell receptor beta chains from one sample, sequenced in a study of shared clonotypes between healthy human individuals. Generated by immunoSEQ multiplex PCR, the TCRdb table keeps only in-frame clones and is missing some. The sample holds a few hundred thousand clones; around 97% are singletons and the top ten take around 0.058%. The sequencing input was naive CD4+ T cells sorted from blood. This sample's subset: CD45RA+ positively selected. The origin of the receptors is a young woman in good health.

The chain joins TRBV4-1 to TRBJ2-7; 13 positions agree with TRBD2. V dropped 8 bases and J dropped 1; count of bases not matched to a gene: 11. Germline CDR1 reads MGHRA; CDR2 reads YSYEKL. The CDR3 is 17 amino acids. The CDR3 coding sequence is TGCGCCAGCCGGGGACTAGCGGGAAGCCCTCCGTCCTACGAGCAGTACTTC. Protein: CASRGLAGSPPSYEQYF.

The chain has TRBV5-6 and TRBJ2-7; D remains unclear. The CDR3 sequence is 13 residues long. Germline V gives CDR1 SGHDT, CDR2 YYEEEE. Trimming cost V 0 bases and J 1 base, with 5 bases left between them. In nucleotides, the CDR3 is TGTGCCAGCAGCTTGGGGGTTTCCTACGAGCAGTACTTC. It is translated as CASSLGVSYEQYF.

V usage is TRBV28 and J usage is TRBJ1-1; D is undetermined. Germline lookup yields CDR1 MDHEN and CDR2 SYDVKM. V was clipped by 1 base and J by 11 bases, with 14 bases between them. This CDR3 contains 13 residues. The CDR3 nucleotides are TGTGCCAGCAGTTTATCCGGCCCCACTAGGGCTTTCTTT. Translated, it gives CASSLSGPTRAFF.

Here the CDR3 reads CASSNYGRGSYNEQFF. The DNA for the CDR3 is TGCGCCAGCAGTAACTACGGGCGGGGGTCCTACAATGAGCAGTTCTTC. The chain carries TRBV10-1 and TRBJ2-1; 7 bases match TRBD2. Germline CDR1 is WNHNN and CDR2 is SYGVQD (reference sequence). CDR3 length: 16 residues. V lost 5 bases to trimming and J lost 1 base; unmatched junction nucleotides: 8.

The chain couples TRBV14 to TRBJ2-7; no reliable D call. V was pared by 2 bases and J by 2 bases, with 4 bases between. The CDR3 covers 12 residues. Germline V gene lookup returns CDR1 SGHDN and CDR2 FVKESK. The CDR3 loop reads CASSQSPYEQYF. The CDR3 nucleotides are TGTGCCAGCAGCCAATCTCCCTACGAGCAGTACTTC.

The chain links TRBV19 to TRBJ2-3; TRBD2 agrees at 14 bases. The germline gives CDR1 LNHDA, CDR2 SQIVND (reference sequence). This CDR3 contains 17 residues. Trimming took 1 base from V and 1 from J; bases not matched to a gene: 1. CDR3 in amino acids: CASSIAGLAGGTDTQYF. In DNA form, the CDR3 reads TGTGCCAGTAGTATAGCGGGACTAGCGGGAGGCACAGATACGCAGTATTTT.

The rearrangement links TRBV5-1 to TRBJ1-1; D remains ambiguous. Germline V lookup: CDR1 SGHRS, CDR2 YFSETQ. Between the trimmed V and J ends, which lost 4 bases and 3 bases, there was a span of 16 bases. The length of the CDR3 is 15 residues. The DNA for the CDR3 is TGCGCCAGCAGCCCCTTCCCCGGTGGGGACACTGAAGCTTTCTTT. Its protein is CASSPFPGGDTEAFF. The full variable domain, its missing parts supplied by reference TRBV5-1 and TRBJ1-1, is KAGVTQTPRYLIKTRGQQVTLSCSPISGHRSVSWYQQTPGQGLQFLFEYFSETQRNKGNFPGRFSGRQFSNSRSEMNVSTLELGDSALYLCASSPFPGGDTEAFFGQGTRLTVV.

This clone has a single count. The rearrangement links TRBV19 to TRBJ2-6; D not certain. Trimming stripped 8 bases from V and 0 bases from J, with 11 bases between. Per germline, CDR1 LNHDA and CDR2 SQIVND (reference sequence). The CDR3 runs 15 residues. The CDR3 spells CASYDGYSGANVLTF. CDR3 bases: TGTGCCAGTTATGACGGGTACTCTGGGGCCAACGTCCTGACTTTC.